This is a list of T cell receptor beta chains from one sample in a study of cytomegalovirus exposure and HLA in healthy donors. Repertoires were generated with immunoSEQ multiplex PCR, while TCRdb's copy carries only in-frame clones and drops some. This table holds some 190,000 clones, 80% found once. Sequenced sample: PBMCs. The receptors here all came from a girl under 18 in good health and CMV-seropositive. Each CDR3 is given with its conserved first and last residue. The order of the fields is clone size, J gene, D gene, V gene, CDR3 DNA, CDR3 protein. D genes are given only for firm matches. The size of a clone is reported for some rows only, either as once, few or many, or as a class for expanded clones.

clone_size: few
j_call: TRBJ2-2
d_call: TRBD2
v_call: TRBV5-6
cdr3_nt: TGTGCCAGCAGCTTTCTGAAAAGCGGGAGCAGCACCGGGGAGCTGTTTTTT
cdr3_aa: CASSFLKSGSSTGELFF

clone_size: once
j_call: TRBJ2-5
d_call: TRBD1
v_call: TRBV30
cdr3_nt: TGTGCCTGGGACAGGGTTGAGAAAGAGACCCAGTACTTC
cdr3_aa: CAWDRVEKETQYF

clone_size: .
j_call: TRBJ1-3
d_call: .
v_call: TRBV5-6
cdr3_nt: TGTGCCAGCAGCTTCGGACAAGGAAACACCATATATTTT
cdr3_aa: CASSFGQGNTIYF

clone_size: once
j_call: TRBJ1-2
d_call: TRBD1
v_call: TRBV5-1
cdr3_nt: TGCGCCAGCAGCCTAGGACAGGCAAACTATGGCTACACCTTC
cdr3_aa: CASSLGQANYGYTF

clone_size: .
j_call: TRBJ2-1
d_call: TRBD2
v_call: TRBV14
cdr3_nt: TGTGCCAGCAGCCCTCGGGACTATTACAATGAGCAGTTCTTC
cdr3_aa: CASSPRDYYNEQFF

clone_size: .
j_call: TRBJ2-7
d_call: TRBD2
v_call: TRBV6-1
cdr3_nt: TGTGCCAGCCTACTCACTAGCGGGGGCTCCTACGAGCAGTACTTC
cdr3_aa: CASLLTSGGSYEQYF

clone_size: .
j_call: TRBJ2-1
d_call: .
v_call: TRBV9
cdr3_nt: TGTGCCAGCAGCGGACAGGTTACGAAAGGGAATGAGCAGTTCTTC
cdr3_aa: CASSGQVTKGNEQFF

clone_size: .
j_call: TRBJ1-4
d_call: .
v_call: TRBV27
cdr3_nt: TGTGCCAGCAGTTTAATCGGGGGAGGCGAAAAACTGTTTTTT
cdr3_aa: CASSLIGGGEKLFF

clone_size: .
j_call: TRBJ1-5
d_call: .
v_call: TRBV6-5
cdr3_nt: TGTGCCAGCAGTTACTCGAGTCAGGGCGGCCAGCCCCAGCATTTT
cdr3_aa: CASSYSSQGGQPQHF

clone_size: .
j_call: TRBJ2-1
d_call: TRBD1
v_call: TRBV19
cdr3_nt: TGTGCCAGTAGTGTAGGGACAGGGACTCTTAATGAGCAGTTCTTC
cdr3_aa: CASSVGTGTLNEQFF

clone_size: .
j_call: TRBJ2-7
d_call: TRBD2
v_call: TRBV30
cdr3_nt: TGTGCCGAGGGACTAGCGGCCTCCTACGAGCAGTACTTC
cdr3_aa: CAEGLAASYEQYF

clone_size: .
j_call: TRBJ1-1
d_call: TRBD1
v_call: TRBV7-9
cdr3_nt: TGTGCCAGCAGCCGGCCGGGACAGGGGGTCCGGAACACTGAAGCTTTCTTT
cdr3_aa: CASSRPGQGVRNTEAFF

clone_size: .
j_call: TRBJ2-7
d_call: .
v_call: TRBV30
cdr3_nt: TGTGCCTGGAGTGTAGACAGATCCTACGAGCAGTACTTC
cdr3_aa: CAWSVDRSYEQYF

clone_size: .
j_call: TRBJ2-5
d_call: TRBD2
v_call: TRBV11-2
cdr3_nt: TGTGCCAGCAGCTCTACTAGCGGGAGGGTTCAAGAGACCCAGTACTTC
cdr3_aa: CASSSTSGRVQETQYF

clone_size: .
j_call: TRBJ2-5
d_call: TRBD1
v_call: TRBV6-1
cdr3_nt: TGTGCCAGCAGTACCCCGGACAGGATCCAAGAGACCCAGTACTTC
cdr3_aa: CASSTPDRIQETQYF

clone_size: .
j_call: TRBJ1-5
d_call: TRBD1
v_call: TRBV19
cdr3_nt: TGTGCCAGTAGCAGCAGGGGGCGAGATCAGCCCCAGCATTTT
cdr3_aa: CASSSRGRDQPQHF

clone_size: .
j_call: TRBJ2-3
d_call: TRBD1
v_call: TRBV19
cdr3_nt: TGTGCCAGTAGTGCCGGGACAGGGGCCTCGGCGCAGTATTTT
cdr3_aa: CASSAGTGASAQYF

clone_size: once
j_call: TRBJ2-5
d_call: TRBD1
v_call: TRBV7-3
cdr3_nt: TGTGCCAGCAGCTCGGGACAGGGGCCCCAGTACTTC
cdr3_aa: CASSSGQGPQYF

clone_size: .
j_call: TRBJ1-2
d_call: .
v_call: TRBV5-1
cdr3_nt: TGCGCCAGCAGCGGCACAGGGTCGCCCGCCTATGGCTACACCTTC
cdr3_aa: CASSGTGSPAYGYTF

clone_size: few
j_call: TRBJ1-3
d_call: .
v_call: TRBV5-1
cdr3_nt: TGCGCCAGCAGCCTAACAGGGCCGGTTGGAAACACCATATATTTT
cdr3_aa: CASSLTGPVGNTIYF

clone_size: .
j_call: TRBJ2-2
d_call: .
v_call: TRBV11-2
cdr3_nt: TGTGCCAGCAGCTTCGGCGGGACGAACACCGGGGAGCTGTTTTTT
cdr3_aa: CASSFGGTNTGELFF

clone_size: few
j_call: TRBJ1-2
d_call: .
v_call: TRBV7-9
cdr3_nt: TGTGCCAGCAGCGACCAGGGTAGTGGCTATGGCTACACCTTC
cdr3_aa: CASSDQGSGYGYTF

clone_size: few
j_call: TRBJ2-7
d_call: .
v_call: TRBV7-3
cdr3_nt: TGTGCCAGCAGCTTAACTTTCGGCGAGCAGTACTTC
cdr3_aa: CASSLTFGEQYF

clone_size: once
j_call: TRBJ2-2
d_call: TRBD1
v_call: TRBV7-9
cdr3_nt: TGTGCCAGCGGGATACAGGGGGAGGCCGGGGAGCTGTTTTTT
cdr3_aa: CASGIQGEAGELFF

clone_size: few
j_call: TRBJ1-4
d_call: TRBD1
v_call: TRBV19
cdr3_nt: TGTGCCAGTAGAAATCCGGGACAGGGTGGTGAAAAACTGTTTTTT
cdr3_aa: CASRNPGQGGEKLFF

clone_size: .
j_call: TRBJ2-1
d_call: .
v_call: TRBV5-6
cdr3_nt: TGTGCCAGCAGCTCCGGACAGCTCTCCCACAATGAGCAGTTCTTC
cdr3_aa: CASSSGQLSHNEQFF

clone_size: .
j_call: TRBJ2-5
d_call: .
v_call: TRBV9
cdr3_nt: TGTGCCAGCAGCGGGGCATCAGAGACCCAGTACTTC
cdr3_aa: CASSGASETQYF

clone_size: .
j_call: TRBJ1-2
d_call: .
v_call: TRBV4-1
cdr3_nt: TGCGCCAGCAGCCAAGAGGGGGCAGGGGAGGGCTATGGCTACACCTTC
cdr3_aa: CASSQEGAGEGYGYTF

clone_size: few
j_call: TRBJ2-1
d_call: .
v_call: TRBV11-2
cdr3_nt: TGTGCCAGCAGCTTGTCAGGAGAGCAGTTCTTC
cdr3_aa: CASSLSGEQFF

clone_size: .
j_call: TRBJ1-5
d_call: .
v_call: TRBV10-2
cdr3_nt: TGCGCCAGCATGATGAGAGGACAGTCGGCAAGGGAGCCCCAGCATTTT
cdr3_aa: CASMMRGQSAREPQHF

clone_size: .
j_call: TRBJ2-7
d_call: TRBD2
v_call: TRBV18
cdr3_nt: TGTGCCAGCTCACCGATCGGGGGGTTCTACGAGCAGTACTTC
cdr3_aa: CASSPIGGFYEQYF

clone_size: .
j_call: TRBJ1-1
d_call: TRBD1
v_call: TRBV6-5
cdr3_nt: TGTGCCAGCAGGACAGGGTTAGATTTCACTGAAGCTTTCTTT
cdr3_aa: CASRTGLDFTEAFF

clone_size: .
j_call: TRBJ1-4
d_call: TRBD1
v_call: TRBV27
cdr3_nt: TGTGCCAGCAGTCTCAGGGGGACTAATGAAAAACTGTTTTTT
cdr3_aa: CASSLRGTNEKLFF